A single sample gave rise to the 18 T cell receptor beta chains below, sequenced in a study of blood T cell repertoires in COVID-19. Using immunoSEQ multiplex PCR, the repertoire was profiled, and TCRdb retains in-frame clones only, with some absent. The sample has 120,000 or so clones; about 88% are singletons. The sample was peripheral blood. Receptors were obtained from a woman over 75 with acute or convalescent COVID-19.

V usage is TRBV19 and J usage is TRBJ1-1; unclear D gene. Germline CDR1 LNHDA, CDR2 SQIVND (reference sequence). This CDR3 is 13 amino acids long. The V gene lost 5 bases and the J gene lost 1 base, with 8 bases spanning the gap. CDR3 nucleotides: TGTGCCAGTAGTGACACAGAGAACACTGAAGCTTTCTTT. Protein sequence: CASSDTENTEAFF.

The rearrangement links TRBV10-3 to TRBJ2-5; 8 positions match TRBD1. Germline V gene data show CDR1 as ENHRY and CDR2 as SYGVKD. V shed 8 bases, J shed 1 base, and the junction held 6 bases outside the gene matches. The CDR3 has 14 amino acids. CDR3 DNA: TGTGCCATCTCCGCTGGGACAGGCCAAGAGACCCAGTACTTC. This encodes CAISAGTGQETQYF.

The rearrangement joins TRBV10-3 to TRBJ2-7; maybe TRBD2 (6 bases). The CDR3 has 14 amino acids. The V gene's germline CDR1 is ENHRY and CDR2 SYGVKD. V shed 3 bases and J shed 7 bases, with 16 bases lying between them. CDR3 nucleotides: TGTGCCATCAGTGAAGTAAAGGGAGGCGGGGAGCAGTACTTC. It encodes CAISEVKGGGEQYF.

The rearrangement links TRBV3-1 (or the pseudogene TRBV3-2) to TRBJ2-1, with 10 bases identical to TRBD2. Trimming took 4 bases from V and 4 from J; bases not matched to a gene: 7. The CDR3 has 16 residues. Germline V gene sequence: CDR1 LGHDT, CDR2 YNNKEL (reference sequence). The CDR3 spells CASSRRGTSEYNEQFF. The CDR3 DNA reads TGTGCCAGCAGCCGGAGAGGGACTAGCGAGTACAATGAGCAGTTCTTC.

The chain combines TRBV2 with TRBJ1-4; tentative D call: TRBD1 (5 bases). The length of the CDR3 is 13 residues. CDR1 and CDR2 (germline): SNHLY, FYNNEI. The V end lost 7 bases, the J end lost 8 bases, and 14 bases lay between the germline ends. CDR3 in DNA: TGTGCCAGCAACCTCAGGGAGGGGGAAAAACTGTTTTTT. Its protein product is CASNLREGEKLFF.

The rearrangement links TRBV11-2 to TRBJ1-2; perhaps TRBD1 as D (6 bases). The CDR3 runs 13 residues. Germline V gene lookup returns CDR1 SGHAT and CDR2 FQNNGV. Trimming shortened V by 5 bases and J by 4 bases, and 11 bases separated the two germline ends. For the CDR3, the DNA is TGTGCCAGCAGCCCCTGGGACATCTATGGCTACACCTTC. Protein product: CASSPWDIYGYTF.

The chain uses TRBV7-3 and TRBJ1-1; D not certain. V was trimmed by 6 bases and J by 1 base, leaving 9 bases between them. The germline CDR1 and CDR2 sequences are SGHTA and FQGTGA. This CDR3 region has 13 residues. The CDR3 sequence: CASSADKNTEAFF. CDR3 nucleotide sequence: TGTGCCAGCAGTGCTGACAAGAACACTGAAGCTTTCTTT.

This clone was seen a handful of times. This rearrangement joins TRBV18 to TRBJ1-2; tentative D call: TRBD1 (5 bases). Germline-derived CDR1 and CDR2 are KGHSH and LQKENI. This CDR3 is built from 17 residues. The V gene lost 3 bases and the J gene lost 4 bases, with 21 bases spanning the gap. The DNA of the CDR3 is TGTGCCAGCTCACCTGAGGCGGACAACTTCAACCGCTATGGCTACACCTTC. Its translation: CASSPEADNFNRYGYTF.

Notes on this clone: Other DNA sequences in the same sample also yield this CDR3. The chain is built from TRBV5-1 and TRBJ2-1, with 10 nucleotides matching TRBD2. This CDR3 has 15 residues. Germline values: CDR1 SGHRS, CDR2 YFSETQ. The V and J ends lost 4 bases and 1 base, in that order; junction bases with no gene match: 2. CDR3 DNA: TGCGCCAGCAGCGTAGCGGGGGGATCCTACAATGAGCAGTTCTTC. Translated, it gives CASSVAGGSYNEQFF.

The chain is built from TRBV28 and TRBJ1-3, with D uncertain. There are 13 residues in the CDR3. V lost 7 bases, J lost 4 bases, and 11 bases lay in between. Germline V gene sequence: CDR1 MDHEN, CDR2 SYDVKM. The CDR3 reads CASILTEGNTIYF. In DNA, the CDR3 is TGTGCCAGCATCCTGACTGAAGGAAACACCATATATTTT.

This clone was detected only a few times. The gene calls are TRBV9 and TRBJ2-3; a possible D gene is TRBD2 (5 bases). CDR1 and CDR2 (germline): SGDLS, YYNGEE. Trimming pared 0 bases from V and 5 bases from J, leaving 10 bases between. The CDR3 loop spans 14 amino acids. CDR3: CASSVDPLVDTQYF. Here the CDR3 DNA reads TGTGCCAGCAGCGTAGATCCACTAGTAGATACGCAGTATTTT.

The chain has TRBV21-1 and TRBJ1-5; TRBD1 reflects the table's D call only, with no check against the DNA. TRBV21-1 is designated a pseudogene. The CDR3 loop spans 14 amino acids. The CDR3 region is CASSKPRYNQPQHF. CDR3 in DNA: TGTGCCAGCAGCAAACCCAGGTACAATCAGCCCCAGCATTTT.

The genes are TRBV19 and TRBJ1-2; D is perhaps TRBD1 (5 bases). CDR3 length: 14 amino acids. The germline gives CDR1 LNHDA, CDR2 SQIVND (reference sequence). V was trimmed by 2 bases and J by 6 bases, leaving 13 bases between them. DNA for the CDR3: TGTGCCAGTAGTATAACGGGGGGAAGGAATGGCTACACCTTC. This translates into CASSITGGRNGYTF.

This chain links TRBV28 with TRBJ2-5; TRBD1 agrees at 10 bases. Per the germline V gene, CDR1 is MDHEN and CDR2 is SYDVKM. Trimming at V came to 6 bases and at J to 4 bases, leaving 14 bases not matched to a gene. The CDR3 loop spans 17 amino acids. DNA of the CDR3: TGTGCCAGCAGCACCAGACAGGGGGCCCCAGAAGGAGAGACCCAGTACTTC. Protein product: CASSTRQGAPEGETQYF.

The chain recombines TRBV9 with TRBJ2-3, with D tentatively TRBD1 (6 bases). V gave up 1 base and J gave up 3 bases, with 12 bases separating them. This CDR3 comprises 15 residues. Germline lookup yields CDR1 SGDLS and CDR2 YYNGEE. CDR3 residues: CASSVNVRGTDTQYF. CDR3 sequence (DNA): TGTGCCAGCAGCGTAAATGTCAGGGGAACAGATACGCAGTATTTT.

This chain links TRBV5-8 with TRBJ2-1; a possible D gene is TRBD2 (6 bases). The length of the CDR3 is 13 residues. Per the germline V gene, CDR1 is SGHTS and CDR2 is YDEGEE. Trimming took off 4 bases at V and 5 bases at J, with 10 bases between the two ends. The DNA for the CDR3 is TGTGCCAGCAGCCCCGGGACTCACAATGAGCAGTTCTTC. Translating gives CASSPGTHNEQFF.

V is TRBV11-1 and J is TRBJ2-5; D unclear. V was cut by 1 base and J by 5 bases, with 11 bases left in between. The germline V gene encodes CDR1 SGHAT and CDR2 FQDESV (reference sequence). This CDR3 spans 14 amino acids. In nucleotides, the CDR3 is TGTGCCAGCAGCTTAGAATTGGTGGGCGAGACCCAGTACTTC. It specifies CASSLELVGETQYF.

The gene calls are TRBV29-1 and TRBJ2-1; D remains unclear. Germline V gene lookup returns CDR1 SQVTM and CDR2 ANQGSEA. The CDR3 sequence is 14 residues long. V lost 3 bases and J lost 4, with 13 bases in between. CDR3 in DNA: TGCAGCGTTGAGCTACAGAAAGGTTACAATGAGCAGTTCTTC. Its translation: CSVELQKGYNEQFF.